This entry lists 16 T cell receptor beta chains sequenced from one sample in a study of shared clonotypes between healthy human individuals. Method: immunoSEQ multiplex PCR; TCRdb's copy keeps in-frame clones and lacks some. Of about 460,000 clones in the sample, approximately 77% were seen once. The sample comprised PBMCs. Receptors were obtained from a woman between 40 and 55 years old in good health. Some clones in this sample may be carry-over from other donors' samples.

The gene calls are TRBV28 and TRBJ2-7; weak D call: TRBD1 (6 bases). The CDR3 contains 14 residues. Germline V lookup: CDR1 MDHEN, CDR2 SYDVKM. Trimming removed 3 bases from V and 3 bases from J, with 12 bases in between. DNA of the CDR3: TGTGCCAGCAGTTTGCAAGGACAGCACTACGAGCAGTACTTC. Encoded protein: CASSLQGQHYEQYF.

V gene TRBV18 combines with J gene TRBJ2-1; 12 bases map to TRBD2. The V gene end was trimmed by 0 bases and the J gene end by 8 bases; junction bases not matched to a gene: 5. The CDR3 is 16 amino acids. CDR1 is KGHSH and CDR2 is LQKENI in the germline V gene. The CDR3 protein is CASSPPLAGGPYEQFF. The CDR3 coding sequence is TGTGCCAGCTCACCACCGCTAGCGGGAGGGCCCTATGAGCAGTTCTTC.

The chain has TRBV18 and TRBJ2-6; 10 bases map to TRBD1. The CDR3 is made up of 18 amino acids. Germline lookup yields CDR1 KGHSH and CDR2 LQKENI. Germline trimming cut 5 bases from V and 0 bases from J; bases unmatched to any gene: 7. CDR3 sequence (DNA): TGTGCCAGCTCATCCCGACAGGGGGCAGACTCTGGGGCCAACGTCCTGACTTTC. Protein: CASSSRQGADSGANVLTF.

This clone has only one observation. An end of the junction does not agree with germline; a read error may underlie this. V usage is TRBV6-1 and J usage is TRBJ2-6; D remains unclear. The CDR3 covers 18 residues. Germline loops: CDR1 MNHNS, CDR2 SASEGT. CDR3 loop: CANSGLSYAQSRANVLTF. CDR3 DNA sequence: TGTGCCAACAGTGGGCTTTCTTATGCACAAAGTCGGGCCAACGTCCTGACTTTC.

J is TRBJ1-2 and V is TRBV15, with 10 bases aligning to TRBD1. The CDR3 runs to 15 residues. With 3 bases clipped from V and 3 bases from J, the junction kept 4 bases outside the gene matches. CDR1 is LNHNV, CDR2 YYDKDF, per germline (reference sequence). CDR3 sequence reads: CATSREGQGYYGYTF. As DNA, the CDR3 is TGTGCCACCAGCAGGGAGGGACAGGGGTACTATGGCTACACCTTC.

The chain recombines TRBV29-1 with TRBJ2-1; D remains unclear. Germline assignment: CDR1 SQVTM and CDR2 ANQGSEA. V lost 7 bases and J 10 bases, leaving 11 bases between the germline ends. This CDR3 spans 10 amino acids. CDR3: CSGSWGEQFF. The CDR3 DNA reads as TGCAGCGGGTCCTGGGGAGAGCAGTTCTTC.

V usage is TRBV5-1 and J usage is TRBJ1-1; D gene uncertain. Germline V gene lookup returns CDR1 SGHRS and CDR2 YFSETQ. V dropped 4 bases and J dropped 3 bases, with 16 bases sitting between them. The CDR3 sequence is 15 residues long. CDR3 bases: TGCGCCAGCAGCCCGAACGTGGGGTCGGACACTGAAGCTTTCTTT. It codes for CASSPNVGSDTEAFF.

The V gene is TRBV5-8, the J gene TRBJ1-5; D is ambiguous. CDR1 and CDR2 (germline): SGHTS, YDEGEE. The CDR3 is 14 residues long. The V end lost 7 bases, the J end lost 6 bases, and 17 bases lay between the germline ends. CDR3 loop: CASASGRLGQPQHF. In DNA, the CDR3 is TGTGCCAGCGCCTCTGGGAGGCTGGGTCAGCCCCAGCATTTT. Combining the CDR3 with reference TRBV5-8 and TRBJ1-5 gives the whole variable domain EAGVTQSPTHLIKTRGQQATLRCSPISGHTSVYWYQQALGLGLQFLLWYDEGEERNRGNFPPRFSGRQFPNYSSELNVNALELEDSALYLCASASGRLGQPQHFGDGTRLSIL.

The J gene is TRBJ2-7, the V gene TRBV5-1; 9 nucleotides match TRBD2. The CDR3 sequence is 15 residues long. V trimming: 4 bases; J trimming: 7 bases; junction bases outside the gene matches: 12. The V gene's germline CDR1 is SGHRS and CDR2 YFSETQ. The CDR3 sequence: CASSGQAGGVGEQYF. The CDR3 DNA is TGCGCCAGCAGCGGGCAAGCGGGAGGTGTGGGGGAGCAGTACTTC.

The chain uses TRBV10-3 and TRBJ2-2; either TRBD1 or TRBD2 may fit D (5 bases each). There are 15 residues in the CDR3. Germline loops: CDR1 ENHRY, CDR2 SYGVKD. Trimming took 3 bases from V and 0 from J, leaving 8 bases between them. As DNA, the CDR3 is TGTGCCATCAGTGAAATGGGGGCGAACACCGGGGAGCTGTTTTTT. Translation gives CAISEMGANTGELFF.

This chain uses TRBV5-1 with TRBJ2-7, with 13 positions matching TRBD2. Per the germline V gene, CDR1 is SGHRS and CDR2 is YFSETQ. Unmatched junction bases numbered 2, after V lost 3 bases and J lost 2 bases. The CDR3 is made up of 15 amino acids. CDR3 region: CASSSGLAGAYEQYF. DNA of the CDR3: TGCGCCAGCAGCTCTGGACTAGCGGGAGCCTACGAGCAGTACTTC.

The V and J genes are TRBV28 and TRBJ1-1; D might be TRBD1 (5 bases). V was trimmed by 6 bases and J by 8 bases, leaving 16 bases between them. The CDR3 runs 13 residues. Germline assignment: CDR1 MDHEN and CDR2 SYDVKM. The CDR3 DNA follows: TGTGCCAGCAGGGTGACAGCCTCAAAAGAAGCTTTCTTT. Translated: CASRVTASKEAFF.

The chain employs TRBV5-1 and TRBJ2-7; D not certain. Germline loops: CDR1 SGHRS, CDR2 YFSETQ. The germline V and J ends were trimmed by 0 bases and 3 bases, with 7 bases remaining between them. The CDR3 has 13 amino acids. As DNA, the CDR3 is TGCGCCAGCAGCTTGGGCTTGGTCTACGAGCAGTACTTC. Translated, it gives CASSLGLVYEQYF.

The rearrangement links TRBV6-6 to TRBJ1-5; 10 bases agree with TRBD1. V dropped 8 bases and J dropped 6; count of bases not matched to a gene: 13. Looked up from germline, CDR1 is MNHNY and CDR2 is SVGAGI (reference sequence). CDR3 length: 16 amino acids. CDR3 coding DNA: TGTGCCAGCCAAATTAAGCCGGGACAGGGGATTCAGCCCCAGCATTTT. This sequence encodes CASQIKPGQGIQPQHF.

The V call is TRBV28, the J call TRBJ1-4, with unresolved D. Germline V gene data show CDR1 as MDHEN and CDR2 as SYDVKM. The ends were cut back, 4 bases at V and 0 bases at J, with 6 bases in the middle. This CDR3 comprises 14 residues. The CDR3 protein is CASSWDSTNEKLFF. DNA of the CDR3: TGTGCCAGCAGTTGGGATTCAACTAATGAAAAACTGTTTTTT.

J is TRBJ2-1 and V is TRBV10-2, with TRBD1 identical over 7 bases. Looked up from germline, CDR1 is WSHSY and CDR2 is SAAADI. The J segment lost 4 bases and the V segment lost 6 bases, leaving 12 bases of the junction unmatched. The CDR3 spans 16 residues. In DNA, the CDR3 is TGCGCCAGCAGCGGTGGACAGGCCGGTCGGTACAATGAGCAGTTCTTC. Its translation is CASSGGQAGRYNEQFF.